A single sample gave rise to the 9 T cell receptor beta chains below, sequenced in a study of T cells in Graves' hyperthyroidism and ophthalmopathy (dated by TCRdb to the late 2010s). Receptors were amplified or captured by multiplex PCR. Sequenced using an Illumina HiSeq 2000. TCR beta CDR3 regions were amplified from RNA transcripts. For the first round of RT-PCR on the TCR CDR3, the HTBI primer set was used together with the Qiagen OneStep RT-PCR kit. Through fastp at Q25 and MiXCR, TCRdb rebuilt clones from the public reads, retaining in-frame beta chains. Each entry merges the rows of one CDR3 protein and shows their most common DNA and genes. The sample records approximately 520,000 distinct CDR3 sequences, approximately 25% of which are singletons. The ten top clones hold about 11% of the sample. Sequenced input: blood. These receptors came from a woman aged 30 to 39 with Graves' ophthalmopathy.

V gene TRBV6-2 or TRBV6-3 combines with J gene TRBJ2-7; D tentatively reads TRBD1 or TRBD2 (5 bases each). This CDR3 has 18 amino acids. V lost 5 bases, J lost 2 bases, and 25 bases lay in between. Germline CDR1 is MNHEY and CDR2 is SVGEGT. The CDR3 loop reads CASSLRTGTKNKPYEQYF. The CDR3, as DNA: TGTGCCAGCAGTCTTCGGACCGGGACGAAGAACAAACCCTACGAGCAGTACTTC.

This clonotype was observed at least ten times. V and J are TRBV29-1 and TRBJ2-5; 8 nucleotides match TRBD1. This CDR3 has 12 amino acids. The germline gives CDR1 SQVTM, CDR2 ANQGSEA. V lost 6 bases to trimming and J lost 5 bases; unmatched junction nucleotides: 5. CDR3 sequence (DNA): TGCAGCGTGGACAGGGTTGGGGAGACCCAGTACTTC. Translation gives CSVDRVGETQYF.

CDR3 sequence reads: CASSLFLGTVVEKLFF. As DNA, the CDR3 is TGTGCCAGCAGCCTTTTTCTCGGGACAGTCGTTGAAAAACTGTTTTTT. The chain carries TRBV4-2 and TRBJ1-4; TRBD1 matches at 7 bases. Germline V lookup: CDR1 LGHNA, CDR2 YNFKEQ. The CDR3 contains 16 residues. The ends lost 4 bases at V and 7 bases at J; junction bases unmatched: 12.

This clonotype showed up many times. This chain joins TRBV20-1 and TRBJ1-2, with no clear D. CDR1 is DFQATT and CDR2 is SNEGSKA in the germline V gene (reference sequence). The CDR3 runs to 12 residues. V was pared by 1 base and J by 4 bases, with 7 bases between. DNA of the CDR3: TGCAGTGCTAGAGGGGCCGGCTATGGCTACACCTTC. It translates to CSARGAGYGYTF.

This clonotype appeared a single time. This chain connects TRBV25-1 to TRBJ2-4; 9 nucleotides align to TRBD2. CDR3 length: 17 amino acids. V trimming: 4 bases; J trimming: 6 bases; junction bases outside the gene matches: 13. Looked up from germline, CDR1 is MGHDK and CDR2 is SYGVNS. CDR3 amino acids: CASSGSSGSRVGNIQYF. In nucleotides, the CDR3 is TGTGCCAGCAGTGGGAGTAGCGGGAGTAGGGTCGGAAACATTCAGTACTTC.

This clonotype was found many times. The chain recombines TRBV6-9 with TRBJ1-1; D is uncertain. With 7 bases removed from V and 9 bases from J, the gap between germline ends came to 21 bases. CDR3 size: 14 residues. Germline V gene lookup returns CDR1 MNHGY and CDR2 SVAAGI. The DNA of the CDR3 is TGTGCCAGCACTGCCGGGCCCGAGTGGGCTAAAGCTTTCTTT. Its protein is CASTAGPEWAKAFF.

This clonotype came up many times. The chain links TRBV20-1 to TRBJ2-3; 7 nucleotides align to TRBD2. Unmatched junction bases numbered 14, after V lost 3 bases and J lost 2 bases. CDR3 length: 17 residues. Germline loops: CDR1 DFQATT, CDR2 SNEGSKA (reference sequence). The CDR3 DNA is TGCAGTGCTAGCCCCCCAGCCGCGGGGGAGATCACAGATACGCAGTATTTT. Residues: CSASPPAAGEITDTQYF.

This clonotype was observed a handful of times. This sequence joins TRBV6-2 or TRBV6-3 and TRBJ2-4; possibly TRBD1 for D (6 bases). CDR1 and CDR2 from the germline V gene are MNHEY and SVGEGT. This CDR3 spans 17 amino acids. Between the trimmed V and J ends, which lost 0 bases and 8 bases, there was a span of 20 bases. The CDR3 loop is CASSYSDRFFLGDIQYF. CDR3 in DNA: TGTGCCAGCAGTTACTCAGACAGGTTCTTCTTGGGGGACATTCAGTACTTC.

The chain has TRBV11-3 and TRBJ2-7; tentatively, D is TRBD1 or TRBD2 (6 bases each). The germline V and J ends were trimmed by 5 bases and 2 bases, with 13 bases remaining between them. This CDR3 contains 14 residues. Germline V gives CDR1 SGHNT, CDR2 YENEEA. This CDR3 reads CASSPTGAPYEQYF. The CDR3 DNA sequence: TGTGCCAGCAGCCCTACGGGGGCCCCCTACGAGCAGTACTTC.